A selection of T cell receptor beta chains follows, all from one sample in a study of shared clonotypes between healthy human individuals. Libraries were prepared by immunoSEQ multiplex PCR; TCRdb keeps only in-frame clonotypes and omits some of them. This sample has some 2,500,000 clones; more than 85% occur once, and the top ten carry around 0.37%. Sequencing input: naive CD4+ T cells from PBMCs. Every receptor here comes from a man aged 18 to 30 in good health. Some clones in this sample may be carry-over from other donors' samples. CDR3s leave out the opening cysteine and the closing phenylalanine or tryptophan. Each record gives: J gene, V gene, CDR3 protein.

>TRBJ1-2|TRBV30
AWSGNQNYGYT
>TRBJ2-5|TRBV27
ASSSLAGGPVGETQY
>TRBJ1-4|TRBV4-1
ASSHEGGNEKLF
>TRBJ1-1|TRBV6-5
ASSSPAILGTEAF
>TRBJ1-1|TRBV11-1
ASRWSAANTEAF
>TRBJ1-1|TRBV10-3
AISSGTGGNTEAF
>TRBJ1-4|TRBV18
ASSQGPSFNEKLF
>TRBJ2-5|TRBV6-1
ASLLRGAGETQY
>TRBJ2-7|TRBV9
ASSVSGLGAYEQY
>TRBJ2-1|TRBV5-1
ASSGPRAGIMNEQF
>TRBJ1-1|TRBV15
ATSPRGGPRSTEAF
>TRBJ1-3|TRBV5-4
ASSLGVTGNTIY
>TRBJ2-7|TRBV6-1
ASSEGQAGEYEQY
>TRBJ2-1|TRBV28
ASRKPGTGEQF
>TRBJ2-1|TRBV28
ASSQGTSGRGGEQF
>TRBJ2-2|TRBV9
ASSVEARVTGELF
>TRBJ1-2|TRBV2
ASNEGGANYGYT
>TRBJ1-2|TRBV6-5
ASSYSAGDYGYT